The rows below give T cell receptor beta chains drawn from one sample of a study of cytomegalovirus exposure and HLA in healthy donors. Here immunoSEQ multiplex PCR was the method, and the copy in TCRdb shows in-frame clones only, minus some. The sample lists over 120,000 clones, roughly 79% occurring once. Input material: PBMCs. The origin of the receptors is a man aged 25-45 years in good health and CMV-seropositive. Both conserved end residues are part of each CDR3. A D gene is named only where the DNA matches it firmly. The listing skips clone size in some rows; elsewhere it reads once, few, many or a size class.

>TRBV28|-|-|TRBJ2-5
CASSLGRSFQETQYF
TGTGCCAGCAGTTTAGGTCGCAGTTTTCAAGAGACCCAGTACTTC
>TRBV28|-|TRBD1|TRBJ1-6
CASSSGTGRDSPLHF
TGTGCCAGCAGTTCTGGGACAGGGCGAGATTCACCCCTCCACTTT
>TRBV11-3|-|TRBD1|TRBJ1-1
CASSFGTGGTEAFF
TGTGCCAGCAGCTTCGGAACAGGGGGCACTGAAGCTTTCTTT
>TRBV7-9|-|TRBD1|TRBJ1-5
CASSSTGEYQPQHF
TGTGCCAGCAGCTCGACAGGGGAATATCAGCCCCAGCATTTT
>TRBV6-1|few|-|TRBJ1-5
CASSQGWQPQHF
TGTGCCAGCAGCCAGGGGTGGCAGCCCCAGCATTTT
>TRBV27|-|-|TRBJ1-2
CASSLEAGANYGYTF
TGTGCCAGCAGTTTAGAGGCAGGGGCTAACTATGGCTACACCTTC
>TRBV27|once|-|TRBJ2-6
CASSSRAAGANVLTF
TGTGCCAGCAGTTCGAGGGCAGCCGGGGCCAACGTCCTGACTTTC
>TRBV6-5|-|-|TRBJ2-4
CASSPGVDRNIQYF
TGTGCCAGCAGTCCCGGGGTGGACCGAAACATTCAGTACTTC
>TRBV9|-|-|TRBJ2-7
CASSPVRASYEQYF
TGTGCCAGCAGCCCAGTCAGGGCCTCCTACGAGCAGTACTTC
>TRBV18|-|TRBD2|TRBJ2-1
CASWEGYSSYNEQFF
TGTGCCAGCTGGGAGGGCTATAGCTCCTACAATGAGCAGTTCTTC
>TRBV7-9|-|-|TRBJ1-2
CASSPTNGGRYGYTF
TGTGCCAGCAGCCCCACGAACGGGGGACGGTATGGCTACACCTTC
>TRBV7-9|-|-|TRBJ2-1
CASEGLTAGNEQFF
TGTGCCAGTGAGGGCCTAACAGCGGGCAATGAGCAGTTCTTC
>TRBV6-5|-|-|TRBJ2-1
CASTPERAYNEQFF
TGTGCCAGCACTCCCGAGAGGGCATACAATGAGCAGTTCTTC
>TRBV27|-|TRBD1|TRBJ2-7
CASSSRTGPYEQYF
TGTGCCAGCAGTTCCCGGACAGGTCCCTACGAGCAGTACTTC
>TRBV6-5|once|TRBD1|TRBJ2-1
CASIGTGVGYNEQFF
TGTGCCAGCATCGGGACAGGGGTAGGATACAATGAGCAGTTCTTC